Listed below are T cell receptor beta chains from one sample, sequenced in a study of CD4 T cells in relation to SARS-CoV-2 and coronaviruses. The data were produced by immunoSEQ multiplex PCR, yet TCRdb's version contains in-frame clones alone and is incomplete. The table lists about 36,000 clones, about 80% of them singletons. These receptors have no identified antigens. Material for sequencing was memory CD4+ T cells from PBMCs, cultured in vitro. The receptor set was obtained from an adult with COVID-19. The CDR3 runs from the conserved cysteine through the conserved F or W. The order of the fields is J gene, V gene, CDR3 protein.

>TRBJ2-1|TRBV30
CAWSYKRDWNEQFF
>TRBJ2-7|TRBV5-1
CASSSRGAPLPSEQYF
>TRBJ1-5|TRBV15
CATRNAAGAGGQPQHF
>TRBJ2-3|TRBV2
CASNPPFTDTQYF
>TRBJ2-7|TRBV25-1
CASSAGGGYEQYF
>TRBJ1-1|TRBV2
CASRKQGLGDTEAFF
>TRBJ1-3|TRBV14
CASSRTRSGNTIYF
>TRBJ1-5|TRBV19
CASSIARGGYQPQHF
>TRBJ2-7|TRBV4-2
CASSQETGRSSYEQYF
>TRBJ2-7|TRBV5-1
CASRQGAPSSYEQYF
>TRBJ2-7|TRBV7-2
CASSFGRGSYEQYF
>TRBJ2-7|TRBV7-9
CASSLGQGAYEQYF
>TRBJ2-7|TRBV14
CASSVGTSGNYEQYF
>TRBJ1-6|TRBV18
CASSLGQSNNSPLHF
>TRBJ2-1|TRBV9
CASSTDPSSYNEQFF
>TRBJ2-1|TRBV24-1
CATSDPWTSGRDNEQFF
>TRBJ1-1|TRBV18
CASSSRRGLEAFF
>TRBJ2-7|TRBV6-5
CASTRDSPFLNEQYF
>TRBJ2-2|TRBV7-3
CASSSGMTRNTGELFF
>TRBJ1-2|TRBV6-5
CAAGQGVVNYGYTF
>TRBJ2-7|TRBV6-5
CASILAGGYEQYF
>TRBJ1-3|TRBV18
CASSPAGDSGNTIYF
>TRBJ2-7|TRBV3-1/TRBV3-2
CASSQGTLGEQYF
>TRBJ1-5|TRBV2
CASRKDSSTNQPQHF
>TRBJ1-2|TRBV24-1
CATSDPVTGYTF
>TRBJ1-2|TRBV28
CASRLGTYGYTF
>TRBJ2-3|TRBV6-5
CASSYSSEQSTDTQYF
>TRBJ2-2|TRBV2
CASSESGQGAGELFF
>TRBJ2-3|TRBV29-1
CSVYTMADTQYF
>TRBJ2-6|TRBV5-5
CASSLATGNSGANVLTF
>TRBJ2-2|TRBV28
CASSLGGTSGSGELFF
>TRBJ2-3|TRBV5-1
CASRGGPSTDTQYF
>TRBJ2-1|TRBV7-3
CASSQDRGSYNEQFF
>TRBJ2-7|TRBV12-3/TRBV12-4
CASSFGLAESMYF
>TRBJ2-7|TRBV5-8
CASSLDQTYEQYF
>TRBJ1-5|TRBV28
CASSRSDRDQPQHF
>TRBJ1-4|TRBV28
CASGGGTANEKLFF
>TRBJ2-7|TRBV19
CASSIVGSYEQYF
>TRBJ2-2|TRBV28
CASSYPLREGRTGELFF
>TRBJ2-3|TRBV6-5
CASIDGGGLTQYF
>TRBJ2-1|TRBV5-4
CASSLLTEGNNEQFF
>TRBJ2-4|TRBV27
CASSLVSSQGKNIQYF
>TRBJ2-7|TRBV29-1
CSVAAELAREQYF
>TRBJ1-1|TRBV5-8
CASSLSHANTEAFF
>TRBJ2-3|TRBV28
CASSFVGGRADTQYF
>TRBJ2-1|TRBV24-1
CATSDLSSARANEQFF